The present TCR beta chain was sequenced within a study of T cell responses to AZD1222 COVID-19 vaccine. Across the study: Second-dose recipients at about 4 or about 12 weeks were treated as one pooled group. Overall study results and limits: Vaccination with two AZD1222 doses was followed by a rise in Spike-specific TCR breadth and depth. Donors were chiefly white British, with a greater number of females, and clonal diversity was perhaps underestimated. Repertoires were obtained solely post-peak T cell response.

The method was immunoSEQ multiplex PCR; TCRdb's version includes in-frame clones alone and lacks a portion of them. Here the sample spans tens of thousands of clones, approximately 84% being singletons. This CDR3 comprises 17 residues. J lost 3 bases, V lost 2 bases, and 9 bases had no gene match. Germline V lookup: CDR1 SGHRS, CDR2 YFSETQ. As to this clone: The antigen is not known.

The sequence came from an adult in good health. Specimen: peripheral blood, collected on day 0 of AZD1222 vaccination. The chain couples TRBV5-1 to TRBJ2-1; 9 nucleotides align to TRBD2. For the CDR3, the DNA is TGCGCCAGCAGCTTACGCGTACTAGCGGGCGGCTACAATGAGCAGTTCTTC. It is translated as CASSLRVLAGGYNEQFF.